Shown below are 30 T cell receptor beta chains from a single sample sequenced in a study of low-dose radiotherapy and immunotherapy resistance in tumors. The time point was: after trial treatment. As to treatment: LDRT plus nivolumab, ipilimumab, low-dose cyclophosphamide and aspirin (RACIN trial). First-strand cDNA relied on TRAV- and TRBV-specific primers spanning alpha and beta chains. The PCR that amplified TCRs ran for about 20 cycles, relying on a constant-region primer and a V-primer adapter. TCRdb independently ran MiXCR on the reads; one entry per CDR3 protein. The data contain tens of thousands of distinct CDR3 sequences, less than 25% of them singletons. Sequencing was performed on PBMCs, taken after low-dose radiotherapy plus immunotherapy. The receptors originated from a female donor with ovarian cancer.

This clonotype occurred many times. V and J are TRBV2 and TRBJ1-1; TRBD1 agrees at 7 bases. The junction had 4 bases not matched to a gene; V was cut back by 0 bases and J by 6 bases. This CDR3 is built from 14 residues. The germline CDR1 and CDR2 sequences are SNHLY and FYNNEI. CDR3 sequence reads: CASSEAAGGSEAFF. The DNA of the CDR3 is TGTGCCAGCAGTGAAGCGGCAGGGGGGTCTGAAGCTTTCTTT. Drawing the rest from reference TRBV2 and TRBJ1-1, the complete variable domain is EPEVTQTPSHQVTQMGQEVILRCVPISNHLYFYWYRQILGQKVEFLVSFYNNEISEKSEIFDDQFSVERPDGSNFTLKIRSTKLEDSAMYFCASSEAAGGSEAFFGQGTRLTVV.

This clonotype showed up many times. The chain couples TRBV18 to TRBJ1-1; a weak D match, TRBD1 (6 bases). The V end lost 4 bases, the J end lost 1 base, and 13 bases lay between the germline ends. The CDR3 length is 15 residues. Germline loops: CDR1 KGHSH, CDR2 LQKENI. The CDR3 bases are TGTGCCAGCTCACGGGACAAGGCGGGGAACACTGAAGCTTTCTTT. It is translated as CASSRDKAGNTEAFF. The full variable domain, its missing parts supplied by reference TRBV18 and TRBJ1-1, is NAGVMQNPRHLVRRRGQEARLRCSPMKGHSHVYWYRQLPEEGLKFMVYLQKENIIDESGMPKERFSAEFPKEGPSILRIQQVVRGDSAAYFCASSRDKAGNTEAFFGQGTRLTVV.

The table lists this clonotype with many counts. The chain has TRBV5-5 and TRBJ1-5, with D unclear. The V end lost 0 bases, the J end lost 6 bases, and 13 bases lay between the germline ends. The CDR3 runs to 15 residues. Germline V lookup: CDR1 SGHKS, CDR2 YYEKEE (reference sequence). The chain's CDR3 is CASSLGVAGIQPQHF. Written as DNA, the CDR3 is TGTGCCAGCAGCTTGGGGGTGGCAGGCATTCAGCCCCAGCATTTT.

At least ten counts were recorded for this clonotype. The chain employs TRBV3-1 and TRBJ2-2; 10 bases agree with TRBD2. The CDR3 totals 17 residues. The junction had 2 bases not matched to a gene; V was cut back by 1 base and J by 0 bases. CDR1 is LGHDT and CDR2 is YNNKEL in the germline V gene (reference sequence). DNA for the CDR3: TGTGCCAGCAGCCAAGCTCTAGCGGGGGCGAACACCGGGGAGCTGTTTTTT. Encoded protein: CASSQALAGANTGELFF.

The CDR3 region is CATAVGGLPWDEQFF. In nucleotides, the CDR3 is TGTGCCACCGCTGTTGGGGGACTACCTTGGGATGAGCAGTTCTTC. The genes are TRBV28 and TRBJ2-1, with 7 bases identical to TRBD2. This CDR3 is built from 15 residues. Losses at the gene ends were 10 bases for V and 8 bases for J; bases not matched to a gene: 17. Germline V gene data show CDR1 as MDHEN and CDR2 as SYDVKM.

This clonotype was seen many times. This chain's CDR3 is CASSLGTFFISGPESNTGELFF. The CDR3 DNA follows: TGCGCCAGCAGCCTCGGGACCTTCTTTATTTCGGGTCCCGAGTCGAACACCGGGGAGCTGTTTTTT. The chain has TRBV5-1 and TRBJ2-2, with D perhaps being TRBD1 or TRBD2 (5 bases each). The germline V gene has CDR1 SGHRS and CDR2 YFSETQ. The CDR3 has 22 amino acids. Between the trimmed V and J ends, which lost 4 bases and 0 bases, there was a span of 31 bases.

V gene TRBV20-1 combines with J gene TRBJ1-5; possibly TRBD1 for D (6 bases). The germline V gene has CDR1 DFQATT and CDR2 SNEGSKA (reference sequence). The CDR3 covers 13 residues. With 5 bases removed from V and 3 bases from J, the gap between germline ends came to 11 bases. CDR3: CSADAGVNQPQHF. The CDR3 nucleotides read TGCAGTGCTGACGCAGGGGTCAATCAGCCCCAGCATTTT.

This clonotype was counted at least ten times. This sequence joins TRBV19 and TRBJ1-5, with D perhaps TRBD1 (6 bases). Trimming took off 5 bases at V and 13 bases at J, with 18 bases between the two ends. The CDR3 contains 13 residues. Germline loops: CDR1 LNHDA, CDR2 SQIVND (reference sequence). CDR3 region: CASSQGRVLSQHF. In DNA, the CDR3 is TGTGCCAGTAGTCAGGGGCGCGTATTGTCGCAGCATTTT.

There are many counts of this clonotype. The V and J genes are TRBV4-1 and TRBJ1-4; tentatively, D is TRBD1 (6 bases). CDR3 size: 14 residues. Germline CDR1 MGHRA, CDR2 YSYEKL. V was clipped by 1 base and J by 8 bases, with 11 bases between them. This chain's CDR3 is CASSQAGVREKLFF. Here the CDR3 DNA reads TGCGCCAGCAGCCAAGCAGGGGTGCGGGAAAAACTGTTTTTT.

This clonotype has at least ten counts. The chain recombines TRBV27 with TRBJ1-5, with no clear D. The CDR3 has 16 residues. CDR1 is MNHEY, CDR2 SMNVEV, per germline (reference sequence). Trimming took off 6 bases at V and 1 base at J, with 16 bases between the two ends. This CDR3 reads CASSRWGERSNQPQHF. The DNA of the CDR3 is TGTGCCAGCAGCCGATGGGGTGAGAGGAGCAATCAGCCCCAGCATTTT.

This clonotype was counted at least ten times. The genes are TRBV9 and TRBJ1-2; 10 bases map to TRBD1. Germline V lookup: CDR1 SGDLS, CDR2 YYNGEE. The CDR3 extends over 16 amino acids. The V gene end was trimmed by 0 bases and the J gene end by 3 bases; junction bases not matched to a gene: 5. This CDR3 is CASSVGWGTGDYGYTF. In DNA form, the CDR3 reads TGTGCCAGCAGCGTAGGTTGGGGGACAGGGGACTATGGCTACACCTTC.

A few counts support this clonotype. A much larger clone differs from this one at a single base, so this may be a read error. This chain uses TRBV6-2 or TRBV6-3 with TRBJ2-7; D unresolved. CDR1 MNHEY and CDR2 SVGEGT come from the germline V gene. V was shortened by 11 bases and J by 6 bases, with 17 bases between the two germline ends. This CDR3 is 12 amino acids long. CDR3 loop: CAGKTVGFEQYF. The CDR3 coding sequence is TGTGCCGGCAAGACGGTAGGGTTCGAGCAGTACTTC.

This clonotype was seen many times. The chain couples TRBV2 to TRBJ1-1; D not certain. Germline CDR1 is SNHLY and CDR2 is FYNNEI. This CDR3 comprises 13 residues. Trimming pared 0 bases from V and 7 bases from J, leaving 9 bases between. DNA of the CDR3: TGTGCCAGCAGTGAAGCTTCTTGGCGTGAAGCTTTCTTT. Encoded protein: CASSEASWREAFF.

The table lists this clonotype with many counts. This sequence joins TRBV6-2 or TRBV6-3 and TRBJ2-1, with D tentatively TRBD2 (6 bases). The CDR3 totals 13 residues. Trimming pared 2 bases from V and 7 bases from J, leaving 9 bases between. CDR1 and CDR2 from the germline V gene are MNHEY and SVGEGT. The CDR3 sequence is CASSYRGNNEQFF. For the CDR3, the DNA is TGTGCCAGCAGTTACCGGGGGAATAATGAGCAGTTCTTC.

This clonotype was recorded many times. The gene calls are TRBV12-3 or TRBV12-4 and TRBJ1-5; maybe TRBD1 (5 bases). V was shortened by 6 bases and J by 2 bases, with 14 bases between the two germline ends. The CDR3 runs to 15 residues. The CDR3 protein is CASSEMGGGNQPQHF. For the CDR3, the DNA is TGTGCCAGCAGCGAGATGGGGGGTGGCAATCAGCCCCAGCATTTT.

The rearrangement links TRBV6-2 or TRBV6-3 to TRBJ2-7, with 9 bases that match TRBD2. The germline V gene has CDR1 MNHEY and CDR2 SVGEGT. This CDR3 has 14 residues. V trimming: 7 bases; J trimming: 3 bases; junction bases outside the gene matches: 7. CDR3 in DNA: TGTGCCAGCATGTCTGGCGGGAGGGTCTACGAGCAGTACTTC. Translation: CASMSGGRVYEQYF.

This clonotype has a count of ten or more. The chain couples TRBV5-5 to TRBJ2-6; D perhaps matches TRBD1 (5 bases). Germline V lookup: CDR1 SGHKS, CDR2 YYEKEE (reference sequence). The CDR3 contains 15 residues. Trimming took off 1 base at V and 2 bases at J, with 7 bases between the two ends. In nucleotides, the CDR3 is TGTGCCAGCAGCTTGTCACAGGCTGGGGCCAACGTCCTGACTTTC. It codes for CASSLSQAGANVLTF.

At least ten counts were recorded for this clonotype. The chain joins TRBV9 to TRBJ2-3; 9 bases are shared with TRBD2. The CDR3 runs 16 residues. Germline lookup yields CDR1 SGDLS and CDR2 YYNGEE. J gave up 0 bases and V 3 bases, and 5 bases lay outside the gene matches. The CDR3 DNA follows: TGTGCCAGCAGCGAGGGCGGGACTAGCAGCACAGATACGCAGTATTTT. Residues: CASSEGGTSSTDTQYF.

At least ten counts were recorded for this clonotype. This chain connects TRBV3-1 to TRBJ2-1; the match to TRBD1 covers 7 bases. With V trimmed by 6 bases and J by 4 bases, 9 bases remained unmatched. Per the germline V gene, CDR1 is LGHDT and CDR2 is YNNKEL (reference sequence). The CDR3 totals 15 residues. In DNA form, the CDR3 reads TGTGCCAGCAGGAGGGACAGCCTCCCGTACAATGAGCAGTTCTTC. It codes for CASRRDSLPYNEQFF.

This clonotype occurred many times. The gene calls are TRBV19 and TRBJ1-2, with 8 bases fitting TRBD1. The germline gives CDR1 LNHDA, CDR2 SQIVND (reference sequence). The length of the CDR3 is 14 residues. Trimming at V came to 8 bases and at J to 0 bases, leaving 5 bases not matched to a gene. CDR3 nucleotides: TGTGCCAGTTCGAAGACAGGGGCTAACTATGGCTACACCTTC. As protein: CASSKTGANYGYTF.

The table lists this clonotype with many counts. Here the CDR3 DNA reads TGCAGTGCTAGTGTTTTTCGACAGACTAATGAAAAACTGTTTTTT. This gives the protein CSASVFRQTNEKLFF. The rearrangement joins TRBV20-1 to TRBJ1-4; tentatively, D is TRBD1 (5 bases). Looked up from germline, CDR1 is DFQATT and CDR2 is SNEGSKA (reference sequence). This CDR3 spans 15 amino acids. V lost 3 bases and J lost 2, with 13 bases in between.

Ten or more counts support this clonotype. The CDR3 DNA reads TGCAGTGCTAGTCGTGGGAGAAGGGCCAATGAGCAGTTCTTC. The encoded protein is CSASRGRRANEQFF. V usage is TRBV20-1 and J usage is TRBJ2-1; weak D call: TRBD2 (5 bases). The germline CDR1 and CDR2 sequences are DFQATT and SNEGSKA (reference sequence). Trimming took off 3 bases at V and 6 bases at J, with 15 bases between the two ends. The CDR3 consists of 14 residues.

This clonotype was counted ten times or more. The J gene is TRBJ1-5, the V gene TRBV5-1, with 8 positions matching TRBD1. V was clipped by 4 bases and J by 1 base; unmatched bases: 1. The CDR3 is made up of 14 amino acids. Germline loops: CDR1 SGHRS, CDR2 YFSETQ. CDR3 protein: CASSTGGSNQPQHF. The CDR3 nucleotides are TGCGCCAGCAGCACAGGGGGAAGCAATCAGCCCCAGCATTTT.

The table lists this clonotype with many counts. V gene TRBV24-1 combines with J gene TRBJ2-7; D ambiguous. Germline-derived CDR1 and CDR2 are KGHDR and SFDVKD. The CDR3 sequence is 14 residues long. V shed 1 base and J shed 4 bases, with 10 bases lying between them. The CDR3 here is CATSDFGQRYEQYF. For the CDR3, the DNA is TGTGCCACCAGTGATTTTGGCCAACGATACGAGCAGTACTTC.

As for this clonotype: A far more abundant clone sits one base away, making this likely a read error. The gene calls are TRBV26 and TRBJ1-2; the D call in the table, TRBD1, was not verified against the DNA. TRBV26 is designated a pseudogene. The CDR3 runs to 16 residues. In DNA form, the CDR3 reads TGTGCCAGCAGTTACTTGATCCCAGGGGTTAACTATGGCTACACCTTC. Protein product: CASSYLIPGVNYGYTF.

This clonotype appeared many times. The chain combines TRBV19 with TRBJ2-5; D gene ambiguous. The CDR3 has 13 residues. CDR1 and CDR2 (germline): LNHDA, SQIVND (reference sequence). The ends were cut back, 1 base at V and 5 bases at J, with 8 bases in the middle. CDR3: CASSIVSAETQYF. For the CDR3, the DNA is TGTGCCAGTAGTATAGTGTCCGCCGAGACCCAGTACTTC.

This clonotype was seen repeatedly, ten times or more. The chain carries TRBV6-6 and TRBJ1-1; D is perhaps TRBD1 (5 bases). The CDR3 extends over 14 amino acids. Between the trimmed V and J ends, which lost 2 bases and 6 bases, there was a span of 13 bases. CDR1 is MNHNY, CDR2 SVGAGI, per germline (reference sequence). The CDR3 bases are TGTGCCAGCAGTTACATGGGTGTAGGGGCTGAAGCTTTCTTT. Translation gives CASSYMGVGAEAFF.

The V call is TRBV12-3 or TRBV12-4, the J call TRBJ2-3; D may be TRBD2 (6 bases). This CDR3 is 14 amino acids long. Trimming pared 6 bases from V and 6 bases from J, leaving 16 bases between. The CDR3 region has the DNA TGTGCCAGCAGCTTTCAGCAGGAGGGGGATACGCAGTATTTT. This gives the protein CASSFQQEGDTQYF.

This clonotype was picked up many times. This chain links TRBV11-3 with TRBJ2-5; D unclear. The length of the CDR3 is 12 residues. Trimming pared 5 bases from V and 5 bases from J, leaving 9 bases between. Germline values: CDR1 SGHNT, CDR2 YENEEA. The CDR3 loop is CASSAGGETQYF. DNA of the CDR3: TGTGCCAGCAGCGCAGGTGGGGAGACCCAGTACTTC. Full variable domain (outside the CDR3, taken from reference TRBV11-3 and TRBJ2-5): EAGVVQSPRYKIIEKKQPVAFWCNPISGHNTLYWYLQNLGQGPELLIRYENEEAVDDSQLPKDRFSAERLKGVDSTLKIQPAELGDSAVYLCASSAGGETQYFGPGTRLLVL.

For the CDR3, the DNA is TGTGCCAGCATCTTCCCTACTACTAGCGAGCAGTACTTC. Translating it yields CASIFPTTSEQYF. The chain couples TRBV6-2 or TRBV6-3 to TRBJ2-7, with D perhaps TRBD2 (5 bases). The V gene lost 7 bases and the J gene lost 6 bases, with 16 bases spanning the gap. CDR3 length: 13 residues. Germline V gene lookup returns CDR1 MNHEY and CDR2 SVGEGT.